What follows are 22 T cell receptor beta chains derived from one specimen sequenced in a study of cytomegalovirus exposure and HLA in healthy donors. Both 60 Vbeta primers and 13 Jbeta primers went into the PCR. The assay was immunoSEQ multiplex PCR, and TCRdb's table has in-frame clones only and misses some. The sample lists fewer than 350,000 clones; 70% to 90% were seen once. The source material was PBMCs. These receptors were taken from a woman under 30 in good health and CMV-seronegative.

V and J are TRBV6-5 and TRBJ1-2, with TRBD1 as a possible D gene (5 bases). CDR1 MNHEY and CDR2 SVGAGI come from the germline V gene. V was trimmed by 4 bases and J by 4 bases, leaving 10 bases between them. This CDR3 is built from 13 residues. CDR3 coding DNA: TGTGCCAGCAGTTTCCAGGGAAGCTATGGCTACACCTTC. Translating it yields CASSFQGSYGYTF.

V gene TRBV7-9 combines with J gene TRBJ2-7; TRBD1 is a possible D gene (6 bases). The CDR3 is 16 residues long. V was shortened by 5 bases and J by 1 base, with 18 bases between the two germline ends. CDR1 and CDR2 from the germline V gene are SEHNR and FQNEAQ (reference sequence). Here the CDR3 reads CASSIGYTGNSYEQYF. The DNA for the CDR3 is TGTGCCAGCAGCATAGGGTATACAGGGAATTCCTACGAGCAGTACTTC.

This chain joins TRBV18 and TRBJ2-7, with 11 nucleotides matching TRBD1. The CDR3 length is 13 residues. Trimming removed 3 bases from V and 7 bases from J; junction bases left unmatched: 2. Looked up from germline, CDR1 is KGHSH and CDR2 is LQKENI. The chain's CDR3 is CASSPGQGGEQYF. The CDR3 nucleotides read TGTGCCAGCTCACCGGGACAGGGGGGAGAGCAGTACTTC.

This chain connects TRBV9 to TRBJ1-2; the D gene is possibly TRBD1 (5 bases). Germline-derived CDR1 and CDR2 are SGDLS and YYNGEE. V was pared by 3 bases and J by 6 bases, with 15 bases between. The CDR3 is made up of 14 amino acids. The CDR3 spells CASSAQGRKDGYTF. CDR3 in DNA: TGTGCCAGCAGCGCCCAGGGCAGGAAAGATGGCTACACCTTC. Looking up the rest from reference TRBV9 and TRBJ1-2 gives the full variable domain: DSGVTQTPKHLITATGQRVTLRCSPRSGDLSVYWYQQSLDQGLQFLIQYYNGEERAKGNILERFSAQQFPDLHSELNLSSLELGDSALYFCASSAQGRKDGYTFGSGTRLTVV.

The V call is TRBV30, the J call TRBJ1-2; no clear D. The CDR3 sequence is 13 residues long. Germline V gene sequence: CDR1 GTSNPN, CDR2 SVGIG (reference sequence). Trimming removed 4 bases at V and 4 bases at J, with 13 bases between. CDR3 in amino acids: CAWTRSEVYGYTF. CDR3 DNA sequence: TGTGCCTGGACCCGCTCAGAGGTCTATGGCTACACCTTC.

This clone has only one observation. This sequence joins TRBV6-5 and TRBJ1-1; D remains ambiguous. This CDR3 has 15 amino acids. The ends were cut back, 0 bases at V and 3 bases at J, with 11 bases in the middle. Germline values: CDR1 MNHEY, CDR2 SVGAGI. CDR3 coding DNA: TGTGCCAGCAGTTACTCGTTTTGGCTGGACACTGAAGCTTTCTTT. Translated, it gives CASSYSFWLDTEAFF.

In nucleotides, the CDR3 is TGTGCCAGCAGTTACTGGGACAGTTCCACAGATACGCAGTATTTT. It translates to CASSYWDSSTDTQYF. The chain recombines TRBV27 with TRBJ2-3; 7 bases line up with TRBD1. The germline gives CDR1 MNHEY, CDR2 SMNVEV (reference sequence). This CDR3 has 15 amino acids. J was trimmed by 2 bases and V by 4 bases; bases with no gene match: 6.

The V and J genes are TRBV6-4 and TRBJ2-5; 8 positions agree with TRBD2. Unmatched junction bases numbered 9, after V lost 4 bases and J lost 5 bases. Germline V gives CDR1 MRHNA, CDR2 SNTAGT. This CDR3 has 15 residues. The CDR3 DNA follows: TGTGCCAGCAGTGTTCTAGCGGGCCAAGGGGAGACCCAGTACTTC. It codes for CASSVLAGQGETQYF.

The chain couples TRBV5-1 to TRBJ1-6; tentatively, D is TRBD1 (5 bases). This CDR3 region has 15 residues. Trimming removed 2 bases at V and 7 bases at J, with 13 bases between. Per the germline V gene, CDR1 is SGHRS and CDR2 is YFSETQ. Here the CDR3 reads CASSFSGTLNSPLHF. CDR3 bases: TGCGCCAGCAGCTTCTCTGGGACTCTCAATTCACCCCTCCACTTT.

Here the CDR3 reads CAITRGSGNTIYF. As DNA, the CDR3 is TGTGCCATCACAAGGGGCTCTGGAAACACCATATATTTT. The genes are TRBV10-3 and TRBJ1-3; D possibly corresponds to TRBD1 (5 bases). V shed 7 bases and J shed 0 bases, with 7 bases lying between them. CDR1 and CDR2 (germline): ENHRY, SYGVKD. The CDR3 consists of 13 residues.

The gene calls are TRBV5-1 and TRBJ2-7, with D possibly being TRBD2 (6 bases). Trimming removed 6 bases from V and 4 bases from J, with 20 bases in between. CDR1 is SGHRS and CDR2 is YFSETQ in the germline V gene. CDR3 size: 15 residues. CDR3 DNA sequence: TGCGCCAGCAAACGGCGAGGGGACTCGAAGTACGAGCAGTACTTC. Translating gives CASKRRGDSKYEQYF.

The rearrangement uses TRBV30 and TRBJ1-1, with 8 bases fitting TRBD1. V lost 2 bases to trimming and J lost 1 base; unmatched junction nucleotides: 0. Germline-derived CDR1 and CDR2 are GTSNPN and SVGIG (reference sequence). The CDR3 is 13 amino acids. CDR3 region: CAWSTGGNTEAFF. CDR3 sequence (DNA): TGTGCCTGGAGTACAGGGGGGAACACTGAAGCTTTCTTT. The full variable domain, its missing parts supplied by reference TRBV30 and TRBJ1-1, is SQTIHQWPATLVQPVGSPLSLECTVEGTSNPNLYWYRQAAGRGLQLLFYSVGIGQISSEVPQNLSASRPQDRQFILSSKKLLLSDSGFYLCAWSTGGNTEAFFGQGTRLTVV.

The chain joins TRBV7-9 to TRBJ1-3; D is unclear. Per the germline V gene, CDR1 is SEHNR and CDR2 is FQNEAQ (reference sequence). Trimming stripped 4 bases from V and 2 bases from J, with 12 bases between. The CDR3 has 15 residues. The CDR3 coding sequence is TGTGCCAGCAGCTCAGTTGTTGTCCCTGGAAACACCATATATTTT. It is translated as CASSSVVVPGNTIYF.

CDR3 sequence: CAWSGTAGSYNEQFF. The CDR3 nucleotides are TGTGCCTGGAGCGGCACAGCGGGGTCCTACAATGAGCAGTTCTTC. The chain employs TRBV30 and TRBJ2-1, with 7 bases identical to TRBD2. Germline-derived CDR1 and CDR2 are GTSNPN and SVGIG (reference sequence). The V and J ends lost 3 bases and 1 base, in that order; junction bases with no gene match: 6. This CDR3 region has 15 residues.

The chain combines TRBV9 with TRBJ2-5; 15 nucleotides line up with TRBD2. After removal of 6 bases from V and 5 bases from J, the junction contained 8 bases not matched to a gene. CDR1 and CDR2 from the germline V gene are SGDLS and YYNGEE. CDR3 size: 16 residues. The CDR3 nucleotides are TGTGCCAGCACCCGGACTAGCGGGGGGGCCAGGGAGACCCAGTACTTC. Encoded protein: CASTRTSGGARETQYF. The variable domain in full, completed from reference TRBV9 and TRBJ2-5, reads DSGVTQTPKHLITATGQRVTLRCSPRSGDLSVYWYQQSLDQGLQFLIQYYNGEERAKGNILERFSAQQFPDLHSELNLSSLELGDSALYFCASTRTSGGARETQYFGPGTRLLVL.

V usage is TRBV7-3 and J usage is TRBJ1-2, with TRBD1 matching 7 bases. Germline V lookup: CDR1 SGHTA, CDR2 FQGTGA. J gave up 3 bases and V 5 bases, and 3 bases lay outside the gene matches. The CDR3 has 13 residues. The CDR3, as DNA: TGTGCCAGCAGCCCACAGGGGTACTATGGCTACACCTTC. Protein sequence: CASSPQGYYGYTF.

Here the CDR3 reads CASSLFARAYEQYF. DNA for the CDR3: TGTGCCAGCAGCTTATTCGCCAGGGCCTACGAGCAGTACTTC. This chain connects TRBV13 to TRBJ2-5, with D possibly matching TRBD1 (5 bases). The J call could be wrong; TRBJ2-7 is a better fit for the DNA end. Germline V CDR1 and CDR2: PRHDT, FYEKMQ (reference sequence). The CDR3 covers 14 residues.

CDR3 sequence (DNA): TGCGCCAGCAGCTTGGTGCCGGGGGACACTGAAGCTTTCTTT. Translation: CASSLVPGDTEAFF. The V call is TRBV5-1, the J call TRBJ1-1, with D perhaps TRBD1 (5 bases). Germline loops: CDR1 SGHRS, CDR2 YFSETQ. With 0 bases removed from V and 3 bases from J, the gap between germline ends came to 9 bases. The CDR3 totals 14 residues.

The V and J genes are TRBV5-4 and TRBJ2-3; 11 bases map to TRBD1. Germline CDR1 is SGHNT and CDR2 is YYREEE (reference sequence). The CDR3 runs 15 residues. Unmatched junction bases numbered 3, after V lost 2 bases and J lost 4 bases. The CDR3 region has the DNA TGTGCCAGCAGCTTTCGGACAGGGGGCGCAGATACGCAGTATTTT. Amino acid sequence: CASSFRTGGADTQYF.

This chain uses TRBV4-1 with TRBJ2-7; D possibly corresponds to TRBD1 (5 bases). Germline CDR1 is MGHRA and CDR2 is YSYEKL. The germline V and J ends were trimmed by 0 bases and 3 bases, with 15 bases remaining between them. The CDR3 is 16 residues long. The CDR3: CASSQEATETYYEQYF. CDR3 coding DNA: TGCGCCAGCAGCCAAGAGGCGACAGAGACCTACTACGAGCAGTACTTC.

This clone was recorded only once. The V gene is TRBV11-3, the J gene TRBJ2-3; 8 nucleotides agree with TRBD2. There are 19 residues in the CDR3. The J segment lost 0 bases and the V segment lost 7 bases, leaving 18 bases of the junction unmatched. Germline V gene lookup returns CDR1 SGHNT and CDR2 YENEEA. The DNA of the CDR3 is TGTGCCAGCAATGTCCGCCCTTTTACCCAGCGGGGGAGCACAGATACGCAGTATTTT. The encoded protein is CASNVRPFTQRGSTDTQYF.

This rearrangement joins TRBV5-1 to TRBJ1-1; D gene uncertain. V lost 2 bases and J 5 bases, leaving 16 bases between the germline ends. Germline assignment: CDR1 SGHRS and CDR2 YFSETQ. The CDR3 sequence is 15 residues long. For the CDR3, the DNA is TGCGCCAGCAGCTTCTACCCGGGATATTTTACTGAAGCTTTCTTT. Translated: CASSFYPGYFTEAFF.